This T cell receptor beta chain was recovered during a study of early T cells in non-severe SARS-CoV-2 infection. Study details: Chains were unpaired, as sequencing was done on bulk RNA from unsorted whole blood. Study-wide findings and caveats: A preference for anti-spike CD8 responses marked VDJdb matching, which missed private and CD4 specificities.

The V end was cut by 1 base, the J end by 1 base, with 5 bases between. The CDR3 spans 14 residues. Individual cDNA molecules were tagged with unique molecular identifiers, the study reported. TCRdb re-derived calls from the 5' RACE reads in MiXCR, one entry per CDR3 protein. The table records under 70,000 distinct CDR3 sequences, around 5.2% of them present only once. This clonotype has ten or more counts. Its target is unknown. Sequencing was performed on whole blood. The chain joins TRBV12-3 or TRBV12-4 to TRBJ2-1; the D is unclear. The sequence came from an adult who was a healthcare worker with PCR-confirmed SARS-CoV-2 infection or an uninfected control (not recorded which). CDR3 region: CASSLGGSYNEQFF. CDR3 DNA: TGTGCCAGCAGTTTAGGGGGTTCCTACAATGAGCAGTTCTTC.